The 5 T cell receptor beta chains given below trace back to one sample, sequenced in a study of blood T cell repertoires in COVID-19. TCRdb keeps only in-frame clones here, not all; method: immunoSEQ multiplex PCR. The sample has about 370,000 clones, around 87% seen once. Sequencing used peripheral blood. These receptors were collected from a woman aged 25-40 years with COVID-19, enrolled during active disease.

Concerning this clone: Other DNA sequences in this specimen translate into the identical CDR3. The rearrangement joins TRBV7-3 to TRBJ1-1; D might be TRBD1 (5 bases). CDR3 length: 12 amino acids. Germline V CDR1 and CDR2: SGHTA, FQGTGA. Trimming removed 4 bases from V and 5 bases from J, with 8 bases in between. CDR3 DNA: TGTGCCAGCAGCTCCGGGGGGACTGAAGCTTTCTTT. Translated, it gives CASSSGGTEAFF. The full variable domain, rest sourced from reference TRBV7-3 and TRBJ1-1, is GAGVSQTPSNKVTEKGKYVELRCDPISGHTALYWYRQSLGQGPEFLIYFQGTGAADDSGLPNDRFFAVRPEGSVSTLKIQRTERGDSAVYLCASSSGGTEAFFGQGTRLTVV.

In its sample, this clone was seen once. The V call is TRBV2, the J call TRBJ2-7; TRBD2 matches at 7 bases. J was trimmed by 2 bases and V by 4 bases; bases with no gene match: 17. The CDR3 consists of 18 residues. In germline, CDR1 is SNHLY, CDR2 FYNNEI. The CDR3 DNA sequence: TGTGCCAGCAGTGCTTGGTTTATGGGCGGGAGCGGGACCTACGAGCAGTACTTC. This codes for CASSAWFMGGSGTYEQYF.

In this sample, this clone turned up once. The gene calls are TRBV2 and TRBJ1-2; 7 bases line up with TRBD1. Trimming cost V 5 bases and J 4 bases; bases outside gene matches: 4. The CDR3 is 13 amino acids. Germline V gene sequence: CDR1 SNHLY, CDR2 FYNNEI. CDR3 region: CASSPGQRYGYTF. The CDR3 nucleotides are TGTGCCAGCAGTCCGGGACAGCGCTATGGCTACACCTTC.

This clone appeared a single time. The chain has TRBV6-6 and TRBJ1-4; D is uncertain. The CDR3 has 13 amino acids. The germline V and J ends were trimmed by 11 bases and 7 bases, with 17 bases remaining between them. CDR1 and CDR2 (germline): MNHNY, SVGAGI (reference sequence). The CDR3 is CAAGSAQSEKLFF. The CDR3 region has the DNA TGTGCCGCGGGGTCCGCCCAAAGTGAAAAACTGTTTTTT.

The chain is built from TRBV29-1 and TRBJ2-3; a weak D match, TRBD2 (5 bases). The V end was cut by 5 bases, the J end by 0 bases, with 15 bases between. Germline-derived CDR1 and CDR2 are SQVTM and ANQGSEA. The CDR3 is made up of 15 amino acids. The CDR3 region has the DNA TGCAGCGTTCCAAGTCGGACTGCCAGCACAGATACGCAGTATTTT. As protein: CSVPSRTASTDTQYF.